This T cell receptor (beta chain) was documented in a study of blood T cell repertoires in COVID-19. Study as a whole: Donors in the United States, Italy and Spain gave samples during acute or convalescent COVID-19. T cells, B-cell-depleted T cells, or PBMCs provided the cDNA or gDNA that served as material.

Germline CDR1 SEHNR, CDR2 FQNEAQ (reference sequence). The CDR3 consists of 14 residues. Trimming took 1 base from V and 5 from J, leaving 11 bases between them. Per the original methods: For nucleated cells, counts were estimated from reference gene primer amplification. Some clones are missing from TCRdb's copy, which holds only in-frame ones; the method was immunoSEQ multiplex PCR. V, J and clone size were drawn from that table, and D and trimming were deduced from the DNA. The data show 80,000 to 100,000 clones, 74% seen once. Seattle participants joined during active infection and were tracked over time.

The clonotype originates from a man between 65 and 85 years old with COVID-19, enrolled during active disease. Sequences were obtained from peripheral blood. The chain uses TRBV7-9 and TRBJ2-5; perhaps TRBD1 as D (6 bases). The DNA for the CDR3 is TGTGCCAGCAGCTTAGGAGCAGGGGTGGAGACCCAGTACTTC. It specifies CASSLGAGVETQYF.